This T cell receptor beta chain was observed in a study of blood T cell repertoires in COVID-19. Study as a whole: Researchers got acute and convalescent COVID-19 samples from the United States, Italy and Spain.

Clones were sequenced by immunoSEQ multiplex PCR, and TCRdb holds only the in-frame ones, with some missing. This sample carries 250,000 to 350,000 clones, 85% to 90% of them seen once, and the ten largest clones take about 10%. The table lists this clone with a count of one. Trimming cost V 0 bases and J 9 bases; bases outside gene matches: 11. CDR1 and CDR2 (germline): SGHDN, FVKESK. This CDR3 comprises 17 residues. The sample comprised peripheral blood. J is TRBJ2-1 and V is TRBV14; TRBD2 matches at 10 bases. The origin of this receptor is a woman in her thirties with COVID-19, enrolled during active disease. In nucleotides, the CDR3 is TGTGCCAGCAGCCAAGATCGGCTAGCGGGAGTAAGTGGTGAGCAGTTCTTC. Protein: CASSQDRLAGVSGEQFF.